The 11 T cell receptor beta chains below come from one sample, sequenced in a study of blood T cell repertoires in COVID-19. Profiled with immunoSEQ multiplex PCR; TCRdb holds only in-frame clones, not every one. The sample carries tens of thousands of clones, around 80% recorded once. The sequenced sample was peripheral blood. These receptors were taken from a human donor in a cohort sampled during active COVID-19.

This clone has only one observation. The V gene is TRBV5-1, the J gene TRBJ2-7, with D perhaps TRBD2 (6 bases). Looked up from germline, CDR1 is SGHRS and CDR2 is YFSETQ. The V end lost 6 bases, the J end lost 0 bases, and 13 bases lay between the germline ends. This CDR3 is 14 amino acids long. The CDR3 here is CASTGDGSSYEQYF. CDR3 nucleotide sequence: TGCGCCAGCACTGGGGACGGGAGCTCCTACGAGCAGTACTTC.

This clone turned up a few times. The chain uses TRBV6-6 and TRBJ2-2; TRBD1 matches 9 bases. The CDR3 runs to 17 residues. V trimming: 5 bases; J trimming: 6 bases; junction bases outside the gene matches: 13. Germline CDR1 is MNHNY and CDR2 is SVGAGI (reference sequence). The CDR3 sequence: CASSPSPGQGSAGELFF. CDR3 in DNA: TGTGCCAGCAGTCCGTCTCCGGGACAGGGTTCAGCCGGGGAGCTGTTTTTT.

The chain couples TRBV18 to TRBJ2-3, with TRBD2 matching 8 bases. The CDR3 is 16 amino acids. J was trimmed by 4 bases and V by 4 bases; bases with no gene match: 10. In germline, CDR1 is KGHSH, CDR2 LQKENI. In DNA, the CDR3 is TGTGCCAGCTCACTCCAACAGCGGGGGTTTGCAGATACGCAGTATTTT. It yields the protein CASSLQQRGFADTQYF.

This clone was picked up one time. J is TRBJ1-3 and V is TRBV25-1; D gene unclear. The germline gives CDR1 MGHDK, CDR2 SYGVNS. V lost 6 bases, J lost 4 bases, and 7 bases lay in between. This CDR3 is built from 12 residues. The DNA of the CDR3 is TGTGCCAGCAGGGAGGTAGGAAACACCATATATTTT. Protein product: CASREVGNTIYF.

The chain joins TRBV3-1 (or the pseudogene TRBV3-2) to TRBJ1-5; D call uncertain. The germline V gene has CDR1 LGHDT and CDR2 YNNKEL (reference sequence). The CDR3 runs to 13 residues. Trimming left V 2 bases short and J 6 bases short, with 8 bases between. The CDR3 DNA sequence: TGTGCCAGCAGCCAATACCCAGGTCAGCCCCAGCATTTT. It codes for CASSQYPGQPQHF.

This chain links TRBV21-1 with TRBJ2-3; the table's TRBD2 call for D was not verified on the DNA. TRBV21-1 is tagged as a pseudogene. The CDR3 has 15 residues. CDR3: CASTPPGSSTDTQYF. The CDR3 nucleotides are TGTGCCAGCACCCCACCTGGGAGTAGCACAGATACGCAGTATTTT.

CDR3 in amino acids: CASSPRQGGNTEAFF. The CDR3 DNA follows: TGTGCCAGCAGCCCCCGACAGGGGGGGAACACTGAAGCTTTCTTT. V gene TRBV11-1 combines with J gene TRBJ1-1; 9 bases align to TRBD1. The trim removed 5 bases at V and 1 base at J, leaving 5 bases unmatched. This CDR3 spans 15 amino acids. From germline, CDR1 is SGHAT and CDR2 FQDESV (reference sequence).

The chain joins TRBV11-2 to TRBJ2-5; 7 positions agree with TRBD2. Trimming cost V 2 bases and J 1 base; bases outside gene matches: 4. This CDR3 contains 15 residues. CDR1 and CDR2 from the germline V gene are SGHAT and FQNNGV. CDR3 region: CASSLRGSIQETQYF. CDR3 bases: TGTGCCAGCAGCTTACGCGGGAGCATCCAAGAGACCCAGTACTTC.

At least ten counts were recorded for this clone. This chain uses TRBV12-2 with TRBJ1-6; the D call of TRBD1 is as the table states it, not checked on the DNA. TRBV12-2 represents a pseudogene. This CDR3 is 15 amino acids long. CDR3 region: CASRLEWGHNSPLHF. The CDR3 region has the DNA TGTGCAAGTCGCTTAGAGTGGGGGCATAATTCACCCCTCCACTTT.

The chain carries TRBV19 and TRBJ2-1, with 10 positions matching TRBD2. J was trimmed by 4 bases and V by 2 bases; bases with no gene match: 2. Germline V lookup: CDR1 LNHDA, CDR2 SQIVND (reference sequence). CDR3 size: 15 residues. The CDR3 DNA reads as TGTGCCAGTAGTATAAGCGGGGGGGCTTACAATGAGCAGTTCTTC. This encodes CASSISGGAYNEQFF.

V usage is TRBV19 and J usage is TRBJ2-2; 11 bases fit TRBD2. J was trimmed by 0 bases and V by 4 bases; bases with no gene match: 7. The CDR3 covers 18 residues. From germline, CDR1 is LNHDA and CDR2 SQIVND (reference sequence). For the CDR3, the DNA is TGTGCCAGTAGTACCCCCGGGACTAGCGGATCGAACACCGGGGAGCTGTTTTTT. Amino acids: CASSTPGTSGSNTGELFF.